The 29 T cell receptor beta chains below all came from one sample that was sequenced in a study of control samples from healthy donors and cancer patients. Assay used: immunoSEQ multiplex PCR; TCRdb lists only in-frame clones, some missing. The repertoire holds 100,000 to 150,000 clones, over 75% seen once, with roughly 3.2% in the top ten. The sequenced sample consisted of blood. Receptor source: a man in his fifties or sixties in good health.

The genes are TRBV28 and TRBJ1-1; 9 bases agree with TRBD1. The V gene end was trimmed by 5 bases and the J gene end by 11 bases; junction bases not matched to a gene: 6. This CDR3 has 12 residues. Germline CDR1 MDHEN, CDR2 SYDVKM. The CDR3 here is CASSRDRVLAFF. CDR3 DNA: TGTGCCAGCAGTCGGGACAGGGTACTTGCTTTCTTT.

The CDR3: CASREPKSGGSYEQYF. DNA of the CDR3: TGTGCCAGCAGAGAGCCCAAATCCGGCGGATCCTACGAGCAGTACTTC. This chain connects TRBV5-5 to TRBJ2-7, with D hard to call. The CDR3 sequence is 16 residues long. Germline assignment: CDR1 SGHKS and CDR2 YYEKEE (reference sequence). Trimming left V 5 bases short and J 1 base short, with 19 bases between.

With regard to this clone: A junction end diverges from the germline sequence, so it may reflect a read error. The rearrangement uses TRBV7-7 and TRBJ2-5; D is possibly TRBD1 or TRBD2 (5 bases each). This CDR3 region has 12 residues. From germline, CDR1 is SSHAT and CDR2 FNYEAQ (reference sequence). The CDR3 nucleotides are TGTGCTAGCAGCCCGAAGGTGGGACCCCAGTACTTC. Translated: CASSPKVGPQYF.

The count of this clone is one. The chain carries TRBV5-4 and TRBJ2-5, with 8 bases fitting TRBD1. With 4 bases clipped from V and 6 bases from J, the junction kept 14 bases outside the gene matches. Germline V CDR1 and CDR2: SGHNT, YYREEE (reference sequence). CDR3 length equals 16 residues. The CDR3 region is CASSPTFIRGRKTQYF. The CDR3 DNA sequence: TGTGCCAGCAGCCCTACCTTCATCAGGGGGCGAAAGACCCAGTACTTC.

The rearrangement joins TRBV19 to TRBJ2-1; 10 bases align to TRBD2. This CDR3 is 14 amino acids long. CDR1 is LNHDA, CDR2 SQIVND, per germline (reference sequence). V trimming: 5 bases; J trimming: 9 bases; junction bases outside the gene matches: 7. The CDR3 DNA reads TGTGCCAGTAGTTCGCTTAGCGGGGGGCTTGAGCAGTTCTTC. This gives the protein CASSSLSGGLEQFF.

V and J are TRBV5-1 and TRBJ2-1; 10 bases agree with TRBD2. CDR1 is SGHRS, CDR2 YFSETQ, per germline. J was trimmed by 7 bases and V by 5 bases; bases with no gene match: 6. CDR3 length: 14 amino acids. CDR3 residues: CASSSGGIGNEQFF. Here the CDR3 DNA reads TGCGCCAGCAGTAGCGGGGGGATCGGGAATGAGCAGTTCTTC.

The chain employs TRBV30 and TRBJ2-3; TRBD2 aligns across 8 bases. Per germline, CDR1 GTSNPN and CDR2 SVGIG (reference sequence). This CDR3 spans 12 amino acids. The ends lost 4 bases at V and 6 bases at J; junction bases unmatched: 3. The CDR3 here is CAWTPGGDTQYF. The CDR3 nucleotides are TGTGCCTGGACCCCGGGGGGGGATACGCAGTATTTT.

The chain couples TRBV6-5 to TRBJ2-1; TRBD2 aligns across 12 bases. Germline loops: CDR1 MNHEY, CDR2 SVGAGI. The CDR3 totals 15 residues. V dropped 6 bases and J dropped 9; count of bases not matched to a gene: 9. CDR3 loop: CASSVTSGGWGEQFF. Here the CDR3 DNA reads TGTGCCAGCAGCGTTACTAGCGGGGGGTGGGGTGAGCAGTTCTTC.

For the CDR3, the DNA is TGTGCCAGCAGTTACACCGGACAGCTCCAAGAGACCCAGTACTTC. This encodes CASSYTGQLQETQYF. This chain joins TRBV6-6 and TRBJ2-5; maybe TRBD1 (6 bases). V shed 2 bases and J shed 1 base, with 11 bases lying between them. Germline V gene sequence: CDR1 MNHNY, CDR2 SVGAGI (reference sequence). This CDR3 is built from 15 residues.

J is TRBJ1-1 and V is TRBV4-2; D is undetermined. CDR1 is LGHNA, CDR2 YNFKEQ, per germline. This CDR3 spans 13 amino acids. V was trimmed by 0 bases and J by 3 bases, leaving 5 bases between them. The CDR3: CASSQDLDTEAFF. The CDR3 coding sequence is TGTGCCAGCAGCCAAGATCTAGACACTGAAGCTTTCTTT.

The genes are TRBV6-5 and TRBJ1-2; weak D call: TRBD1 (6 bases). CDR3 length: 14 amino acids. Germline V CDR1 and CDR2: MNHEY, SVGAGI. The ends were cut back, 3 bases at V and 4 bases at J, with 12 bases in the middle. The CDR3: CASSYRGNGYGYTF. CDR3 coding DNA: TGTGCCAGCAGTTATAGGGGGAATGGCTATGGCTACACCTTC.

The chain is built from TRBV5-4 and TRBJ1-1; D unresolved. Trimming removed 7 bases at V and 4 bases at J, with 11 bases between. The CDR3 is made up of 12 amino acids. Germline V gives CDR1 SGHNT, CDR2 YYREEE (reference sequence). The CDR3 nucleotides read TGTGCCAGCCCGGGCGTTGGCACTGAAGCTTTCTTT. Translation: CASPGVGTEAFF. Full variable domain (remainder filled in from reference TRBV5-4 and TRBJ1-1): ETGVTQSPTHLIKTRGQQVTLRCSSQSGHNTVSWYQQALGQGPQFIFQYYREEENGRGNFPPRFSGLQFPNYSSELNVNALELDDSALYLCASPGVGTEAFFGQGTRLTVV.

This clone was observed a single time. V and J are TRBV28 and TRBJ2-5; no reliable D call. Germline values: CDR1 MDHEN, CDR2 SYDVKM. V was shortened by 6 bases and J by 5 bases, with 13 bases between the two germline ends. There are 13 residues in the CDR3. CDR3 sequence: CASRRIDVETQYF. DNA of the CDR3: TGTGCCAGCAGACGTATAGATGTGGAGACCCAGTACTTC.

The chain is built from TRBV5-4 and TRBJ2-7; D is ambiguous. Germline V gene sequence: CDR1 SGHNT, CDR2 YYREEE (reference sequence). Trimming pared 3 bases from V and 1 base from J, leaving 8 bases between. The CDR3 totals 13 residues. The DNA of the CDR3 is TGTGCCAGCAGCTCCCGGGCTTCCTACGAGCAGTACTTC. Encoded protein: CASSSRASYEQYF. The entire variable domain, with the rest obtained from reference TRBV5-4 and TRBJ2-7, is as follows: ETGVTQSPTHLIKTRGQQVTLRCSSQSGHNTVSWYQQALGQGPQFIFQYYREEENGRGNFPPRFSGLQFPNYSSELNVNALELDDSALYLCASSSRASYEQYFGPGTRLTVT.

The chain is built from TRBV19 and TRBJ1-1, with D maybe TRBD1 (6 bases). CDR1 LNHDA and CDR2 SQIVND come from the germline V gene (reference sequence). Trimming removed 5 bases at V and 1 base at J, with 17 bases between. This CDR3 region has 16 residues. DNA of the CDR3: TGTGCCAGTAGTCCACCAGGGGCGGGAACGAACACTGAAGCTTTCTTT. Translation gives CASSPPGAGTNTEAFF.

The chain has TRBV30 and TRBJ2-7, with TRBD1 identical over 8 bases. CDR3 length: 14 amino acids. V shed 2 bases and J 5 bases; nucleotides not matched to a gene: 8. Germline values: CDR1 GTSNPN, CDR2 SVGIG (reference sequence). Here the CDR3 DNA reads TGTGCCTGGAGTCCCTGGGGGACAGGAGACGAGCAGTACTTC. Its protein is CAWSPWGTGDEQYF.

The chain couples TRBV5-8 to TRBJ1-1; D is unclear. V lost 0 bases and J 3 bases, leaving 9 bases between the germline ends. This CDR3 comprises 14 residues. CDR1 and CDR2 from the germline V gene are SGHTS and YDEGEE. CDR3 DNA sequence: TGTGCCAGCAGCTTGGGGGTGTTGCACACTGAAGCTTTCTTT. Its translation is CASSLGVLHTEAFF.

This chain uses TRBV6-5 with TRBJ2-7, with D perhaps TRBD1 (7 bases). CDR1 is MNHEY and CDR2 is SVGAGI in the germline V gene. There are 13 residues in the CDR3. The V gene lost 7 bases and the J gene lost 5 bases, with 15 bases spanning the gap. This CDR3 reads CASTIPGGNEQYF. As DNA, the CDR3 is TGTGCCAGCACTATACCAGGGGGGAACGAGCAGTACTTC.

The rearrangement uses TRBV28 and TRBJ1-5; D unresolved. Germline CDR1 is MDHEN and CDR2 is SYDVKM. The CDR3 has 15 residues. V gave up 6 bases and J gave up 4 bases, with 16 bases separating them. The CDR3 DNA sequence: TGTGCCAGCAGCCCCGCATTCGTCCAAAATCAGCCCCAGCATTTT. It is translated as CASSPAFVQNQPQHF.

This clone was seen more than once but under ten times. The J gene is TRBJ2-5, the V gene TRBV6-5; TRBD1 agrees at 7 bases. Germline CDR1 and CDR2: MNHEY and SVGAGI. This CDR3 has 14 amino acids. The V segment lost 4 bases and the J segment 2 bases; nucleotides outside the gene matches: 4. This CDR3 is CASSLPGQQETQYF. CDR3 in DNA: TGTGCCAGCAGTTTACCGGGACAGCAAGAGACCCAGTACTTC.

This chain links TRBV29-1 with TRBJ2-5; TRBD2 might be the D (5 bases). Germline V CDR1 and CDR2: SQVTM, ANQGSEA. The CDR3 is made up of 15 amino acids. The V gene lost 5 bases and the J gene lost 5 bases, with 21 bases spanning the gap. In nucleotides, the CDR3 is TGCAGCGTTACTCCCCGGTGGGGAGCTGGGGAGACCCAGTACTTC. It encodes CSVTPRWGAGETQYF.

The V call is TRBV10-2, the J call TRBJ1-1, with D maybe TRBD1 (6 bases). There are 15 residues in the CDR3. Trimming removed 6 bases from V and 1 base from J, with 15 bases in between. Per germline, CDR1 WSHSY and CDR2 SAAADI. The CDR3 DNA reads as TGCGCCAGCAGGGAAACTCTACAGGGGAACACTGAAGCTTTCTTT. This encodes CASRETLQGNTEAFF.

This clone was seen more than once but under ten times. The J gene is TRBJ2-7, the V gene TRBV12-5; 12 bases agree with TRBD1. Germline V CDR1 and CDR2: LGHNT, FRNRAP. J gave up 6 bases and V 3 bases, and 9 bases lay outside the gene matches. The CDR3 consists of 16 residues. The CDR3 sequence is CASGFKRDRGLAEQYF. CDR3 sequence (DNA): TGTGCTAGTGGTTTCAAACGGGACAGGGGGCTGGCCGAGCAGTACTTC.

A single count supports this clone. V is TRBV24-1 and J is TRBJ1-4; 12 bases match TRBD1. V was pared by 0 bases and J by 8 bases, with 6 bases of the junction left unmatched. The CDR3 runs 17 residues. Germline CDR1 KGHDR, CDR2 SFDVKD. DNA for the CDR3: TGTGCCACCAGTGATTTGTACCCGGGACAGGGGGCGGAAAAACTGTTTTTT. This encodes CATSDLYPGQGAEKLFF.

The chain links TRBV19 to TRBJ2-7; either TRBD1 or TRBD2 may fit D (5 bases each). The CDR3 loop spans 18 amino acids. Looked up from germline, CDR1 is LNHDA and CDR2 is SQIVND (reference sequence). V lost 6 bases to trimming and J lost 7 bases, with 31 bases between them. This chain's CDR3 is CASSGTGRIATSSREQYF. CDR3 coding DNA: TGTGCCAGTAGCGGGACGGGACGGATCGCTACGAGCTCGCGTGAGCAGTACTTC.

This clone was seen once. The chain is built from TRBV30 and TRBJ2-1, with TRBD2 matching 12 bases. Germline V gives CDR1 GTSNPN, CDR2 SVGIG (reference sequence). J gave up 6 bases and V 3 bases, and 0 bases lay outside the gene matches. The CDR3 has 13 amino acids. The CDR3 nucleotides are TGTGCCTGGAGGGGACTAGCGGGCAATGAGCAGTTCTTC. This gives the protein CAWRGLAGNEQFF.

CDR3 loop: CASSPLRVSYGYTF. CDR3 sequence (DNA): TGTGCCAGCAGCCCCCTGAGGGTGAGCTATGGCTACACCTTC. The chain couples TRBV7-2 to TRBJ1-2; D unclear. The CDR3 has 14 amino acids. Trimming stripped 5 bases from V and 4 bases from J, with 14 bases between. Per germline, CDR1 SGHTA and CDR2 FQGNSA.

This chain uses TRBV6-5 with TRBJ1-2; 10 bases line up with TRBD1. CDR3 length equals 14 residues. CDR1 and CDR2 from the germline V gene are MNHEY and SVGAGI. V shed 6 bases, J shed 5 bases, and the junction held 6 bases outside the gene matches. CDR3 bases: TGTGCCAGCAGCCGACAGGGGGCGGGTTATGGCTACACCTTC. Residues: CASSRQGAGYGYTF.

The V call is TRBV15, the J call TRBJ2-2; TRBD1 matches at 7 bases. CDR3 size: 17 residues. Trimming took 5 bases from V and 6 from J; bases not matched to a gene: 15. CDR1 is LNHNV, CDR2 YYDKDF, per germline (reference sequence). The CDR3 DNA sequence: TGTGCCACCAGCGATCACCGACAGGGTTTCATCTCCGGGGAGCTGTTTTTT. Its translation: CATSDHRQGFISGELFF.